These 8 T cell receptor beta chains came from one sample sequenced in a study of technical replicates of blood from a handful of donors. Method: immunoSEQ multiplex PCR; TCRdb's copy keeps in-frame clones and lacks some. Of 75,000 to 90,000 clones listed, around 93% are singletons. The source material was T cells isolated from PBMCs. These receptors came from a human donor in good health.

The CDR3 loop is CASSTSGQSNQPQHF. The CDR3 DNA sequence: TGTGCCAGCAGTACCTCGGGACAAAGCAATCAGCCCCAGCATTTT. The chain links TRBV5-5 to TRBJ1-5; D may be TRBD1 (6 bases). V lost 5 bases, J lost 1 base, and 13 bases lay in between. Germline V gene sequence: CDR1 SGHKS, CDR2 YYEKEE (reference sequence). The CDR3 is 15 residues long.

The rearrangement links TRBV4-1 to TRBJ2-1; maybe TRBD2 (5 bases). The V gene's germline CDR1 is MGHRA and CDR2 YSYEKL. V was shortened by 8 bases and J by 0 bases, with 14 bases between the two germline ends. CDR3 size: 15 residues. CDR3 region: CASSLGGSSYNEQFF. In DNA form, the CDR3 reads TGCGCCAGCTCACTCGGTGGGAGCTCCTACAATGAGCAGTTCTTC.

The CDR3 DNA sequence: TGTGCCAGCAGCCTGGTGGACAGCGCTTATTCCTACGAGCAGTACTTC. Its protein product is CASSLVDSAYSYEQYF. The genes are TRBV5-8 and TRBJ2-7; perhaps TRBD1 as D (6 bases). CDR3 length: 16 amino acids. Per the germline V gene, CDR1 is SGHTS and CDR2 is YDEGEE. V lost 4 bases and J 1 base, leaving 18 bases between the germline ends.

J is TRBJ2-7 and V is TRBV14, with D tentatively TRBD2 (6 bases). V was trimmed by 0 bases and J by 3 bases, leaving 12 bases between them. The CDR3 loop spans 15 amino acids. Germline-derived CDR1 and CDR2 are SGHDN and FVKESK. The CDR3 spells CASSQDSGPFYEQYF. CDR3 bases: TGTGCCAGCAGCCAAGATAGCGGCCCATTCTACGAGCAGTACTTC.

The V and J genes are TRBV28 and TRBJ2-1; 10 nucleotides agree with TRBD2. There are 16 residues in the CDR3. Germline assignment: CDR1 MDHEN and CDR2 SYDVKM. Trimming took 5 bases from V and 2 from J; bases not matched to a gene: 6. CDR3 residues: CASSPLAGAPYNEQFF. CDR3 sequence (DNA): TGTGCCAGCAGTCCCCTAGCGGGAGCCCCCTACAATGAGCAGTTCTTC. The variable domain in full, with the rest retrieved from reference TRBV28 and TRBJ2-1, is DVKVTQSSRYLVKRTGEKVFLECVQDMDHENMFWYRQDPGLGLRLIYFSYDVKMKEKGDIPEGYSVSREKKERFSLILESASTNQTSMYLCASSPLAGAPYNEQFFGPGTRLTVL.

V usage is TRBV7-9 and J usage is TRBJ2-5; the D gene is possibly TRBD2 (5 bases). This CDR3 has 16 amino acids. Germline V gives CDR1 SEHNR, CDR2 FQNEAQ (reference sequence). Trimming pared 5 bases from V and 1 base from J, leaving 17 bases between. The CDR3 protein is CASSPFRGQIQETQYF. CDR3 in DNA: TGTGCCAGCAGCCCCTTTAGAGGGCAGATCCAAGAGACCCAGTACTTC. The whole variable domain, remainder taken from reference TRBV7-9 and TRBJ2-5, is DTGVSQNPRHKITKRGQNVTFRCDPISEHNRLYWYRQTLGQGPEFLTYFQNEAQLEKSRLLSDRFSAERPKGSFSTLEIQRTEQGDSAMYLCASSPFRGQIQETQYFGPGTRLLVL.

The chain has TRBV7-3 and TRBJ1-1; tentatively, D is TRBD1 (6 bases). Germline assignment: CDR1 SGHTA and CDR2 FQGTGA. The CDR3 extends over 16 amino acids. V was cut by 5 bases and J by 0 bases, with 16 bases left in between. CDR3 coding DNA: TGTGCCAGCAGCCCCACGACAGGTTTAATGAACACTGAAGCTTTCTTT. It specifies CASSPTTGLMNTEAFF.

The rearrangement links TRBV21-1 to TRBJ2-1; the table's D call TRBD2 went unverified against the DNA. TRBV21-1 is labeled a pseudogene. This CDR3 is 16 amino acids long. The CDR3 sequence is CASSKFPSGLYNEQFF. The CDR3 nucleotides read TGTGCCAGCAGCAAATTTCCTAGCGGATTATACAATGAGCAGTTCTTC.